This record concerns one T cell receptor (beta chain) sequence. What it recognizes is unknown. The data were taken from a study of shared clonotypes between healthy human individuals. Whole-study results and caveats: Donor scarcity curtailed the genetic and exposure-history diversity represented herein. Sampling included only blood; tissue repertoires likely differ.

The repertoire was sequenced with immunoSEQ multiplex PCR; TCRdb's copy has only in-frame clones and lacks some. Among approximately 2,300,000 clones, under 95% were seen once, and the ten largest hold around 0.4%. Unmatched junction bases numbered 12, after V lost 6 bases and J lost 5 bases. This CDR3 comprises 16 residues. Germline lookup yields CDR1 MDHEN and CDR2 SYDVKM. The TCR comes from a man aged 18 to 29 in good health. Some clones in this sample may be carry-over from other donors' samples. Material: naive CD4+ T cells from PBMCs. Subset noted: CD45RA+ positively selected. V and J are TRBV28 and TRBJ1-5; 8 nucleotides align to TRBD1. In DNA form, the CDR3 reads TGTGCCAGCAGCTCCATGGACAGGGAGGGAGATCAGCCCCAGCATTTT. As protein: CASSSMDREGDQPQHF.